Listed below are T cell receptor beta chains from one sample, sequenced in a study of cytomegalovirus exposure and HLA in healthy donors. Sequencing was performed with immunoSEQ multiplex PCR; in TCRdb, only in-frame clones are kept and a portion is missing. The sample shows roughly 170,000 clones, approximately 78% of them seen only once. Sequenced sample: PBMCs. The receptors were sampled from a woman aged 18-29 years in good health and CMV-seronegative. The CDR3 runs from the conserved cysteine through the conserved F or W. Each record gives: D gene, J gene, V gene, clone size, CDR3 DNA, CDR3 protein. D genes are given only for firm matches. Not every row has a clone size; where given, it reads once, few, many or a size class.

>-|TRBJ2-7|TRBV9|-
TGTGCCAGCAGCGTAGAGGACAGAAGCTACGAGCAGTACTTC
CASSVEDRSYEQYF
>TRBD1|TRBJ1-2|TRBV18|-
TGTGCCAGCTCACCGACAGGGGACGACTATGGCTACACCTTC
CASSPTGDDYGYTF
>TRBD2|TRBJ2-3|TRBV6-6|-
TGTGCCAGCAGTAGACTAGCGGAGGGCACAGATACGCAGTATTTT
CASSRLAEGTDTQYF
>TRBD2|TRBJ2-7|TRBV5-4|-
TGTGCCAGCAGCAACCCGGGACTAGAGGGCGAGCAGTACTTC
CASSNPGLEGEQYF
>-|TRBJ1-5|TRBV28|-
TGTGCCAGCTCCGACAGACCCAATCAGCCCCAGCATTTT
CASSDRPNQPQHF
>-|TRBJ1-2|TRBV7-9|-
TGTGCCAGCAGCCCGTTAGGGGGTTGGAACTATGGCTACACCTTC
CASSPLGGWNYGYTF
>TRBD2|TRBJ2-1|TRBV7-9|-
TGTTCCAGCAGCCCGCTAGCGGGAGCCTACAATGAGCAGTTCTTC
CSSSPLAGAYNEQFF
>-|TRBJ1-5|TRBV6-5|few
TGTGCCAGCAGTTACCGAGGGGGAGAACCCAATCAGCCCCAGCATTTT
CASSYRGGEPNQPQHF
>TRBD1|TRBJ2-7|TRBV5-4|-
TGTGCCAGCAGCGAGGACAGGGGACCCTACGAGCAGTACTTC
CASSEDRGPYEQYF
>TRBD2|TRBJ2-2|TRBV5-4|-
TGTGCCAGCAGCTTGGCGCTAGCGGGAGGATCAGCTGGGGAGCTGTTTTTT
CASSLALAGGSAGELFF
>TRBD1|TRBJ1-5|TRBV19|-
TGTGCCAGTAGTATAGGGGGACAGGGGTTTCAGCCCCAGCATTTT
CASSIGGQGFQPQHF
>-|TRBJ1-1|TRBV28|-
TGTGCCAGCCTAAAAACCGGGGGATCCACTGAAGCTTTCTTT
CASLKTGGSTEAFF
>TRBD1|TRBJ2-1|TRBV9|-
TGTGCCAGCAGCGCCAAGGGGGGACAGGGCGTTTACAATGAGCAGTTCTTC
CASSAKGGQGVYNEQFF
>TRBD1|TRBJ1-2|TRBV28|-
TGTGCCAGCAGTTTATACAGGGGTGCTAACTATGGCTACACCTTC
CASSLYRGANYGYTF
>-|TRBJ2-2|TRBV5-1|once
TGCGCCAGCAGCCCCATTAGAACCCTCCCGACCGGGGAGCTGTTTTTT
CASSPIRTLPTGELFF
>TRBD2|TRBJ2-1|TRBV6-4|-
TGTGCCAGCAAAAGACTAGCGGCCGATTACAATGAGCAGTTCTTC
CASKRLAADYNEQFF
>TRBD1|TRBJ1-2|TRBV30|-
TGTGCCTGGAACAGGGGGTTTTCTAACTATGGCTACACCTTC
CAWNRGFSNYGYTF
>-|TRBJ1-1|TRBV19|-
TGTGCCACTAAGAGGGGGGGGAGCACTGAAGCTTTCTTT
CATKRGGSTEAFF
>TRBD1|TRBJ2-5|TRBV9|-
TGTGCCAGCAGCGTAATGGGACAGGCACAAGAGACCCAGTACTTC
CASSVMGQAQETQYF
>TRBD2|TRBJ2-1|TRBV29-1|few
TGCAGCGTTGGTCGGGAGGCCTACAATGAGCAGTTCTTC
CSVGREAYNEQFF
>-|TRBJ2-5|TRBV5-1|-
TGCGCCAGCAGCTTGGGACAGACCTACCAAGAGACCCAGTACTTC
CASSLGQTYQETQYF
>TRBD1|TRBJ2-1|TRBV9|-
TGTGCCAGCAGCCAGGGACAGCAACCCAATGAGCAGTTCTTC
CASSQGQQPNEQFF
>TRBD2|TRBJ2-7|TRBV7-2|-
TGTGCCAGCAGCTTCGCCGGGACTAGCGGGAGGGAGCAGTACTTC
CASSFAGTSGREQYF
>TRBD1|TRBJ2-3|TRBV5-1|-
TGCGCCAGCAGACCCGGGACAGGGGGCAGAGATACGCAGTATTTT
CASRPGTGGRDTQYF
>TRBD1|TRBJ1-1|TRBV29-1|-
TGCAGCGTGCCGGACAGGGCCCCTGAAGCTTTCTTT
CSVPDRAPEAFF
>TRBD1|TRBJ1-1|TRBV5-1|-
TGCGCCAGCAGCCAAAAGACAGGGGCCACTGAAGCTTTCTTT
CASSQKTGATEAFF
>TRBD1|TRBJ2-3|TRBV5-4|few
TGTGCCAGCAGCTTGGTGCAGGGGGTAGATACGCAGTATTTT
CASSLVQGVDTQYF
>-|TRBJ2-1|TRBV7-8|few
TGTGCCAGCAGCGTTAGATCCTACAATGAGCAGTTCTTC
CASSVRSYNEQFF
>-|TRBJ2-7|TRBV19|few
TGTGCCAGTAGTATCGGAGGGAAGTCCTACGAGCAGTACTTC
CASSIGGKSYEQYF
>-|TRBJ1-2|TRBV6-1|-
TGTGCCACCGCCGGGGGGCCCGGCTACACCTTC
CATAGGPGYTF
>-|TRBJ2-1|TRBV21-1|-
TGTGCCAGCAGTTGCTGGGGACTAGCGGGAGTCAGGGTGCCCTACAATCCCGCGTTTTTTGAGCAGTTCTTC
CASSCWGLAGVRVPYNPAFFEQFF
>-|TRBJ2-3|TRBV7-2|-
TGTGCCAGCACCCAAACAGCAAATACGCAGTATTTT
CASTQTANTQYF
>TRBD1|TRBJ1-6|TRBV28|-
TGTGCCAGCTTTGGACAGGGTCATTCACCCCTCCACTTT
CASFGQGHSPLHF
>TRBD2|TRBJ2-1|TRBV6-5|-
TGTGCCAGCCGGGGGACTAGCGGGATTTTCGATGAGCAGTTCTTC
CASRGTSGIFDEQFF
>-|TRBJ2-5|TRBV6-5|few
TGTGCCAGCAGTGAACTGGCAGGGGCCCACTTC
CASSELAGAHF
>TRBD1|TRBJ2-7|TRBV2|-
TGTGCCAGCGATCGGACAGGGAGATACGAGCAGTACTTC
CASDRTGRYEQYF
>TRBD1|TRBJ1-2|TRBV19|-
TGTGCCAGTAGTATCGGGGACAGGGAAGGAGATGGCTACACCTTC
CASSIGDREGDGYTF
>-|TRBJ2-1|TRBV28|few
TGTGCCAGCAGTCCGATCTTAGTTGAGCAGTTCTTC
CASSPILVEQFF
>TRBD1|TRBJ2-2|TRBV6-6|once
TGTGCCAGCATTGACAGGGGGGGGACTTTGGTCGGGGAGCTGTTTTTT
CASIDRGGTLVGELFF
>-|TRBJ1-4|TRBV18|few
TGTGCCAGCTCACCGGGTTCAAAAAAAGGGGGTGAAAAACTGTTTTTT
CASSPGSKKGGEKLFF
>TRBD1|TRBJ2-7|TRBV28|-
TGTGCCAGCAAATCAAGACAGGGATACTACGAGCAGTACTTC
CASKSRQGYYEQYF
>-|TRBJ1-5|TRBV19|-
TGTGCCAGCAGAAAGGAAGGCGGTACCCAGCCCCAGCATTTT
CASRKEGGTQPQHF
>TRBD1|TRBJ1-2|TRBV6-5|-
TGTGCCAGCAGTTACTCCCCCGAGACAGGGCTTTACACCTTC
CASSYSPETGLYTF
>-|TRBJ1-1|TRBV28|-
TGTGCCAGCAGCCAAAACGGGCCTTCGGGAGGCACTGAAGCTTTCTTT
CASSQNGPSGGTEAFF
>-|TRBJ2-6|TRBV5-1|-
TGCGCCAGCAGCTTGACAGGGAACTCTGGGGCCAACGTCCTGACTTTC
CASSLTGNSGANVLTF
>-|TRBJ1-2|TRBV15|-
TGTGCCACCAGCAGAGATCTAGGGGGTGTGGAAGGCTACACCTTC
CATSRDLGGVEGYTF
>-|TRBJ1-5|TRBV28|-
TGTGCCAGCAGTTTAATGCAGTCAACCACCGTACGGCCCCAGCATTTT
CASSLMQSTTVRPQHF
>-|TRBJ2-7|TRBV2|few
TGTGCCAGCAGTTTAGAGGGCGGAACCTACGAGCAGTACTTC
CASSLEGGTYEQYF
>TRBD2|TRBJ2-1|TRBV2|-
TGTGCCAGCAGTGAGTCGGGACTAGCTTTCAATGAGCAGTTCTTC
CASSESGLAFNEQFF
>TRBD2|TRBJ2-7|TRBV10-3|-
TGTGCCATCAGTGAGTCGCGGACTAGCGGATCCTACGAGCAGTACTTC
CAISESRTSGSYEQYF
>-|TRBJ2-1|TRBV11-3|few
TGTGCCAGCAGCTTAACGGGAGCCCCCGGGAATGAGCAGTTCTTC
CASSLTGAPGNEQFF
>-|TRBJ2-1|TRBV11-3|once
TGTGCCAGCAGCTTCTCCTCGGTTACCACGGACAATGAGCAGTTCTTC
CASSFSSVTTDNEQFF
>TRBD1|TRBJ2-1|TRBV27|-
TGTGCCAGCAGCCGACAGGGCGGAAAGAATGAGCAGTTCTTC
CASSRQGGKNEQFF
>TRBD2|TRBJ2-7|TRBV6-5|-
TGTGCCAGCAGACCCTTAGCGGGAGTCTCCTACGAGCAGTACTTC
CASRPLAGVSYEQYF
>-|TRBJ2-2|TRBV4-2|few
TGTGCCAGCAGCCAAGAGGCAACTAGGGCGGACACCGGGGAGCTGTTTTTT
CASSQEATRADTGELFF
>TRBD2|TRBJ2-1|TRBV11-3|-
TGTGCCAGCAGCCGCAAAACCCTAGCGGGAGGGGTAAATGAGCAGTTCTTC
CASSRKTLAGGVNEQFF
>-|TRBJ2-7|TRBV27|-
TGTGCCAGCAGTCTCAGGGGAGGGCCTTACGAGCAGTACTTC
CASSLRGGPYEQYF
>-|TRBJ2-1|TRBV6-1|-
TGTGCCAGCAGTGAAGCCGTGCAGTTCTTC
CASSEAVQFF
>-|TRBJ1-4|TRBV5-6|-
TGTGCCAGCAGCTACCCGGGAGTTAATGAAAAACTGTTTTTT
CASSYPGVNEKLFF